The 9 T cell receptor beta chains below come from one sample, sequenced in a study of cytomegalovirus exposure and HLA in healthy donors. Primers included in the PCR were 60 Vbeta and 13 Jbeta primers. TCRdb's table, derived via immunoSEQ multiplex PCR, lists solely in-frame clones and lacks some. This table holds some 130,000 clones, roughly 80% found once. The sample comprised PBMCs. These receptors were taken from a male donor in good health and CMV-seronegative.

This clone was observed many times. The same CDR3 can be traced to other DNA sequences in this sample. The chain employs TRBV7-6 and TRBJ2-2; 14 positions match TRBD2. V shed 5 bases, J shed 4 bases, and the junction held 3 bases outside the gene matches. Per the germline V gene, CDR1 is SGHVS and CDR2 is FNYEAQ. The CDR3 sequence is 16 residues long. CDR3 sequence reads: CASSMTSGGATGELFF. CDR3 nucleotides: TGTGCCAGCAGCATGACTAGCGGGGGGGCCACCGGGGAGCTGTTTTTT.

The rearrangement joins TRBV7-2 to TRBJ1-5, with 9 bases matching TRBD1. This CDR3 has 14 amino acids. Unmatched junction bases numbered 6, after V lost 5 bases and J lost 7 bases. Germline CDR1 reads SGHTA; CDR2 reads FQGNSA. CDR3 sequence reads: CASSERTGDQPQHF. The CDR3 DNA is TGTGCCAGCAGCGAACGGACAGGGGACCAGCCCCAGCATTTT.

V and J are TRBV15 and TRBJ2-2; 9 bases map to TRBD2. Looked up from germline, CDR1 is LNHNV and CDR2 is YYDKDF (reference sequence). This CDR3 region has 18 residues. J was trimmed by 2 bases and V by 1 base; bases with no gene match: 8. The CDR3 sequence: CATSRASGRSSNTGELFF. CDR3 coding DNA: TGTGCCACCAGCAGAGCGAGCGGGAGGTCATCAAACACCGGGGAGCTGTTTTTT.

The genes are TRBV6-1 and TRBJ2-5; 7 bases are a match to TRBD1. The DNA end lines up better with TRBJ2-7; the J call may be wrong. Germline V gene lookup returns CDR1 MNHNS and CDR2 SASEGT. CDR3 length: 14 amino acids. CDR3 in DNA: TGTGCCAGCAGTGAACCGGGACAGCCCTACGAGCAGTACTTC. Its translation is CASSEPGQPYEQYF.

The chain carries TRBV5-1 and TRBJ2-7, with a weak D call TRBD2 (5 bases). Trimming shortened V by 4 bases and J by 7 bases, and 18 bases separated the two germline ends. Germline CDR1 SGHRS, CDR2 YFSETQ. CDR3 length: 14 residues. CDR3 nucleotide sequence: TGCGCCAGCAGCACCGAACGGGGATTGGGAGAGCAGTACTTC. Translating gives CASSTERGLGEQYF.

J is TRBJ2-7 and V is TRBV5-4; 8 bases match TRBD2. CDR1 SGHNT and CDR2 YYREEE come from the germline V gene (reference sequence). Germline trimming cut 0 bases from V and 4 bases from J; bases unmatched to any gene: 12. There are 17 residues in the CDR3. CDR3: CASSLAISAGGVYEQYF. CDR3 nucleotides: TGTGCCAGCAGCTTGGCCATCTCGGCGGGGGGTGTGTACGAGCAGTACTTC.

V is TRBV7-6 and J is TRBJ2-2; a possible D gene is TRBD2 (5 bases). CDR3 length equals 13 residues. Looked up from germline, CDR1 is SGHVS and CDR2 is FNYEAQ. Trimming removed 3 bases at V and 4 bases at J, with 6 bases between. CDR3 nucleotide sequence: TGTGCCAGCAGCTTCACTAGCACCGGGGAGCTGTTTTTT. It yields the protein CASSFTSTGELFF.

The table lists this clone with a few counts. The V and J genes are TRBV10-3 and TRBJ2-7; D unclear. The CDR3 totals 15 residues. Germline V CDR1 and CDR2: ENHRY, SYGVKD. Trimming took 4 bases from V and 2 from J, leaving 15 bases between them. CDR3 protein: CAISGSSGSTYEQYF. In nucleotides, the CDR3 is TGTGCCATCAGTGGCTCTTCCGGGTCTACCTACGAGCAGTACTTC.

Comment on this clone: The junction departs from the called germline gene at one end, perhaps through a read error. The chain is built from TRBV7-9 and TRBJ2-2, with D uncertain. The CDR3 has 16 residues. CDR1 is SEHNR, CDR2 FQNEAQ, per germline (reference sequence). CDR3 coding DNA: TGTTCCAGCAGCTTTGAGATGTCTAGGAACACCGGGGAGCTGTTTTTT. It codes for CSSSFEMSRNTGELFF.